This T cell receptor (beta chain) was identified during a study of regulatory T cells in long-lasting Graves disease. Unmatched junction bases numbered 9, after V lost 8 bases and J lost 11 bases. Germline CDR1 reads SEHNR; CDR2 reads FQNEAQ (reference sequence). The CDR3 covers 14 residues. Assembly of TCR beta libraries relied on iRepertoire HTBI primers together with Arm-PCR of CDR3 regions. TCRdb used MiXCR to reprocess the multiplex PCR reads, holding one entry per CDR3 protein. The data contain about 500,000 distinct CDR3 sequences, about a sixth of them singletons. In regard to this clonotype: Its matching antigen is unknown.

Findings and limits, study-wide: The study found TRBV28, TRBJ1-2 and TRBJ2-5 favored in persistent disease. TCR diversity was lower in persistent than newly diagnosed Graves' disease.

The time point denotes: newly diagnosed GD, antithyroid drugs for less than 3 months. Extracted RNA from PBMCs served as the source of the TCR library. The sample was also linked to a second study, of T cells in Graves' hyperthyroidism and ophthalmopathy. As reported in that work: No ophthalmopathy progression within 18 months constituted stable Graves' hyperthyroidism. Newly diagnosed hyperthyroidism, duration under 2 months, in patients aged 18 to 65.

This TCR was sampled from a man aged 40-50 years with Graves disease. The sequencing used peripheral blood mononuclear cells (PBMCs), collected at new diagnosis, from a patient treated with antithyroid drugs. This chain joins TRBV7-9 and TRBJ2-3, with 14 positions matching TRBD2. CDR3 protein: CASGPGLAGAVQYF. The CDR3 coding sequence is TGTGCCAGCGGCCCGGGACTAGCGGGAGCGGTGCAGTATTTT. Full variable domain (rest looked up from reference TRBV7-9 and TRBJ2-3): DTGVSQNPRHKITKRGQNVTFRCDPISEHNRLYWYRQTLGQGPEFLTYFQNEAQLEKSRLLSDRFSAERPKGSFSTLEIQRTEQGDSAMYLCASGPGLAGAVQYFGPGTRLTVL.